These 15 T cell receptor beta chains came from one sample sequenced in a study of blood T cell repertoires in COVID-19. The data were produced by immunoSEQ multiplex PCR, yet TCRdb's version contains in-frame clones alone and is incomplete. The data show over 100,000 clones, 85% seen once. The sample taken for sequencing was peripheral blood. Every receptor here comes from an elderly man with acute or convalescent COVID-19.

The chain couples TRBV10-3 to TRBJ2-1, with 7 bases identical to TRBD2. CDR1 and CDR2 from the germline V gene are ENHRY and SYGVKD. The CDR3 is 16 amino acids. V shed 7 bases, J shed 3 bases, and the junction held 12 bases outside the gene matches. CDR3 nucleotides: TGTGCCATCAAAGGGGCTAGCGGAGTTCACTACAATGAGCAGTTCTTC. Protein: CAIKGASGVHYNEQFF.

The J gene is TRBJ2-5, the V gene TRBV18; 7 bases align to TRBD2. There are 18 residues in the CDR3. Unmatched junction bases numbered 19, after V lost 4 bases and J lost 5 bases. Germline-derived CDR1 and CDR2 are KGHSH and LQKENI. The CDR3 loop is CASSRILLSGVTEETQYF. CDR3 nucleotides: TGTGCCAGCTCACGGATCCTCCTCAGCGGGGTAACGGAGGAGACCCAGTACTTC. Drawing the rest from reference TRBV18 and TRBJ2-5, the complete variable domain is NAGVMQNPRHLVRRRGQEARLRCSPMKGHSHVYWYRQLPEEGLKFMVYLQKENIIDESGMPKERFSAEFPKEGPSILRIQQVVRGDSAAYFCASSRILLSGVTEETQYFGPGTRLLVL.

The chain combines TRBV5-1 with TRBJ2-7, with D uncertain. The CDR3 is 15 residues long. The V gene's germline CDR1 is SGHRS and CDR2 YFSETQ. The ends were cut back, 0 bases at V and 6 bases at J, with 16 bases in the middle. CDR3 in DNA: TGCGCCAGCAGCTTGGATCGTAGAGTTGGCGGCGAGCAGTACTTC. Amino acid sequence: CASSLDRRVGGEQYF.

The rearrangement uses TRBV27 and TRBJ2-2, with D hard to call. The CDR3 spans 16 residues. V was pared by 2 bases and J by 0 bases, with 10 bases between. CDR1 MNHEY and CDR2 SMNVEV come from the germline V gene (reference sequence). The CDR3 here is CASSLVRVSNTGELFF. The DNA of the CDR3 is TGTGCCAGCAGTTTAGTTCGTGTTTCGAACACCGGGGAGCTGTTTTTT.

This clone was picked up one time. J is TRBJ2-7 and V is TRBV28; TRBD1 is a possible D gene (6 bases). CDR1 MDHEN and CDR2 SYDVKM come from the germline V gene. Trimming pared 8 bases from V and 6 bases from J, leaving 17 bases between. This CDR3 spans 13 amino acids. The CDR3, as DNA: TGTGCCAGCGGCACGTACAGGGAAGGCGAGCAGTACTTC. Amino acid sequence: CASGTYREGEQYF.

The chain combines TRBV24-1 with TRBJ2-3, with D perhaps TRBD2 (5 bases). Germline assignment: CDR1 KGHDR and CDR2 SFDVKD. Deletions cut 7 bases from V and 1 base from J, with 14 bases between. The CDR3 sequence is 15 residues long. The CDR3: CATSFGVRGTDTQYF. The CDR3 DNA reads TGTGCCACCAGCTTTGGGGTGAGGGGCACAGATACGCAGTATTTT.

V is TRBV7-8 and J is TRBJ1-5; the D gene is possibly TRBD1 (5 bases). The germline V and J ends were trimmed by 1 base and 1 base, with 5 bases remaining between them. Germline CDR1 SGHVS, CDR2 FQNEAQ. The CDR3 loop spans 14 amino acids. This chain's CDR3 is CASSLGQSNQPQHF. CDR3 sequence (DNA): TGTGCCAGCAGCTTAGGACAGAGCAATCAGCCCCAGCATTTT.

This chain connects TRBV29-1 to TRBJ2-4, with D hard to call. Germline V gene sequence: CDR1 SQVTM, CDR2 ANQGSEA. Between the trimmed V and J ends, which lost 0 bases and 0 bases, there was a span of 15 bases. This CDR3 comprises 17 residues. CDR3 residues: CSVEDIRQVRAKNIQYF. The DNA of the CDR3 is TGCAGCGTTGAAGATATCCGGCAGGTACGAGCCAAAAACATTCAGTACTTC.

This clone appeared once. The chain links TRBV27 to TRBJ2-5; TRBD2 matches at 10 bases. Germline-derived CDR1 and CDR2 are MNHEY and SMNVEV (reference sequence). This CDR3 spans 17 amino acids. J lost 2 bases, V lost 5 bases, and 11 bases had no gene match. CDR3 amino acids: CASSKSRTSGVQETQYF. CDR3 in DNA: TGTGCCAGCAGTAAAAGCCGGACTAGCGGTGTACAAGAGACCCAGTACTTC.

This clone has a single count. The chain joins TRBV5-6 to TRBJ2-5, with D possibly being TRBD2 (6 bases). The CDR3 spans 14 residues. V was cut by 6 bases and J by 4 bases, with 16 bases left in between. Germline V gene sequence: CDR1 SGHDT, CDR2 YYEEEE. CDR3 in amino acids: CASNSAGGRETQYF. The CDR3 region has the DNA TGTGCCAGCAACTCGGCCGGGGGACGAGAGACCCAGTACTTC. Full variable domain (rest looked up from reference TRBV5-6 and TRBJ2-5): DAGVTQSPTHLIKTRGQQVTLRCSPKSGHDTVSWYQQALGQGPQFIFQYYEEEERQRGNFPDRFSGHQFPNYSSELNVNALLLGDSALYLCASNSAGGRETQYFGPGTRLLVL.

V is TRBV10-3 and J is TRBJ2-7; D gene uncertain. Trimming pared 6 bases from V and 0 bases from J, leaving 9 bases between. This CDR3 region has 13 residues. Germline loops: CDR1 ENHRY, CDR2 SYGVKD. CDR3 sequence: CAISRNFSYEQYF. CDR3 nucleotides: TGTGCCATCAGCAGGAATTTCTCCTACGAGCAGTACTTC.

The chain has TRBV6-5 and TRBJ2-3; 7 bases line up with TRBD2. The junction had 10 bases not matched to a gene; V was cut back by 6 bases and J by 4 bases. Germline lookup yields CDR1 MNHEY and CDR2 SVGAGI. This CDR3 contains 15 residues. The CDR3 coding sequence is TGTGCCAGCAGGCGGGGGACCCCTCTCCCAGATACGCAGTATTTT. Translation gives CASRRGTPLPDTQYF.

CDR3 nucleotides: TGTGCCAGCAGTTCCGGGGGGGCTATTAGCAATCAGCCCCAGCATTTT. Protein sequence: CASSSGGAISNQPQHF. J is TRBJ1-5 and V is TRBV6-5; the D gene is possibly TRBD1 (6 bases). V was clipped by 4 bases and J by 0 bases, with 13 bases between them. Germline-derived CDR1 and CDR2 are MNHEY and SVGAGI. The CDR3 runs 16 residues.

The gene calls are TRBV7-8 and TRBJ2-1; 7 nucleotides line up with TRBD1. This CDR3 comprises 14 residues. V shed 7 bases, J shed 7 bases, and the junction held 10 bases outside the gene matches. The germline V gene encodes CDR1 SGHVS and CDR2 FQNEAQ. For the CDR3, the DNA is TGTGCCAGCACCACTACGACAGGGTGGAATGAGCAGTTCTTC. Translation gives CASTTTTGWNEQFF.

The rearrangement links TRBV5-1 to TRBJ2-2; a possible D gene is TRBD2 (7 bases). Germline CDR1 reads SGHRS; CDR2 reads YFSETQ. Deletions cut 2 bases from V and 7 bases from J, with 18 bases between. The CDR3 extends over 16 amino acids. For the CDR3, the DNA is TGCGCCAGCAGCTTTGGGAGGGGGTCTCAAATCGGGGAGCTGTTTTTT. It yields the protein CASSFGRGSQIGELFF.